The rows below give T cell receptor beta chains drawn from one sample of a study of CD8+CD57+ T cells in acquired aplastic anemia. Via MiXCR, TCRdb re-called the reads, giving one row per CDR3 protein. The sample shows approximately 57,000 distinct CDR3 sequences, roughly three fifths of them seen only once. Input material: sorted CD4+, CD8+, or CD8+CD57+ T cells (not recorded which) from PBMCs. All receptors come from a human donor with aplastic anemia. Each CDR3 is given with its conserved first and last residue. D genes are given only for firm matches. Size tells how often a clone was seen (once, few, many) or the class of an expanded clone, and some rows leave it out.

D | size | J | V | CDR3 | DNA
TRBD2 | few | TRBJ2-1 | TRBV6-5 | CASSYYPFIAGNEFF | TGTGCCAGCAGTTACTACCCCTTTATAGCGGGGAACGAGTTCTTC
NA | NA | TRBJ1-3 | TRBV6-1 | CASVGGANSGNTIYF | TGTGCCAGCGTGGGGGGGGCGAACTCTGGAAACACCATATATTTT
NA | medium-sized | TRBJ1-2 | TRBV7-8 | CASSPYGTTKGGYTF | TGTGCCAGCAGCCCCTACGGGACGACTAAGGGCGGCTACACCTTC
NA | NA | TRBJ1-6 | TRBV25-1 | CASSERVDSSPLHF | TGTGCCAGCAGTGAGCGGGTGGACAGTTCACCCCTCCACTTT
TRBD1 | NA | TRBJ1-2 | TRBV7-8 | CASSLGLLAGGGGYTF | TGTGCCAGCAGCTTAGGATTATTGGCAGGGGGAGGCGGCTACACCTTC
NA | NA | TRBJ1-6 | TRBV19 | CASKGRENSPLHF | TGTGCCAGTAAAGGCAGGGAAAATTCACCCCTCCACTTT
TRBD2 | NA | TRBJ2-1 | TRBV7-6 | CASSPSGGYQFF | TGTGCCAGCAGCCCGAGCGGGGGCTACCAGTTCTTC
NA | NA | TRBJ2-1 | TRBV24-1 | CATSDLAGVPGPEQFF | TGTGCCACCAGTGATTTGGCAGGGGTCCCCGGACCCGAGCAGTTCTTC
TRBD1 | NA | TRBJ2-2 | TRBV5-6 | CASSLGTGVGELFF | TGTGCCAGCAGCTTGGGGACAGGCGTCGGGGAGCTGTTTTTT
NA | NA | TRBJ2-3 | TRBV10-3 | CAISDGSVSTDTQYF | TGTGCCATCAGTGACGGGTCGGTAAGCACAGATACGCAGTATTTT
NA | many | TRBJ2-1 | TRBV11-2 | CASSLGSGDEQFF | TGTGCCAGCAGCTTGGGGTCCGGCGATGAGCAGTTCTTC
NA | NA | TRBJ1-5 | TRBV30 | CAWSGTGYNQPQHF | TGTGCCTGGAGTGGAACCGGGTACAATCAGCCCCAGCATTTT
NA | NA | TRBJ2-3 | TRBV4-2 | CASSQEGADTQYF | TGTGCCAGCAGCCAAGAGGGGGCAGATACGCAGTATTTT
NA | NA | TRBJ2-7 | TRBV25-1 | CASSEYLGSGYEQYF | TGTGCCAGCAGTGAATACCTCGGATCCGGCTACGAGCAGTACTTC
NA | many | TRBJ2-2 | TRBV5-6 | CASTSGTSQGGELFF | TGTGCCAGCACCTCCGGGACGAGCCAGGGCGGGGAGCTGTTTTTT
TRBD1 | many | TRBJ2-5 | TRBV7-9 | CASSAGTGETQYF | TGTGCCAGCAGCGCCGGGACAGGGGAGACCCAGTACTTC
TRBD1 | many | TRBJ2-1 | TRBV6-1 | CASSPQGAYNEQFF | TGTGCCAGCAGTCCTCAGGGGGCCTACAATGAGCAGTTCTTC
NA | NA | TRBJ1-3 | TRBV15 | CATSRDRGSGNTIYF | TGTGCCACCAGCAGAGATAGGGGATCTGGAAACACCATATATTTT
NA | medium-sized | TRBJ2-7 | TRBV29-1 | CSVVAQAGPDYEQYF | TGCAGCGTTGTAGCCCAGGCAGGGCCCGACTACGAGCAGTACTTC